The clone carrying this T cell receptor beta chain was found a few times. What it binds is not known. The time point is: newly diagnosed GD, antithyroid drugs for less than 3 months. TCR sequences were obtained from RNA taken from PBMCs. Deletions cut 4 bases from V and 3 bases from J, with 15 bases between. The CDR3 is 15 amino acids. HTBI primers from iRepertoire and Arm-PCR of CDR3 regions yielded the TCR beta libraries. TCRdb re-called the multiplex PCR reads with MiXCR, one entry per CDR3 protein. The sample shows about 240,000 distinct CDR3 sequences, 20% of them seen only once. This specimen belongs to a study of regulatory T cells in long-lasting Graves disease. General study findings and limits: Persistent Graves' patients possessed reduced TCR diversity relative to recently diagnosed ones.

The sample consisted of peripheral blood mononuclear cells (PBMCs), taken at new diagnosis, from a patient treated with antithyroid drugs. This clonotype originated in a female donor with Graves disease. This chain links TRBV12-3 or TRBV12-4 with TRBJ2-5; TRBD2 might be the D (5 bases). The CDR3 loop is CASSSHGEKKETQYF. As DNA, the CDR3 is TGTGCCAGCAGTTCACACGGGGAGAAGAAAGAGACCCAGTACTTC.